This T cell receptor beta chain was captured by sequencing in a study of blood T cell repertoires in COVID-19. Study-level background: PBMCs, B-cell-depleted T cells, or T cells provided the cDNA or gDNA that made up the material.

Clones were read by immunoSEQ multiplex PCR, and TCRdb kept only the in-frame ones, dropping some. The sample yields approximately 120,000 clones, around 90% seen once. The CDR3 spans 14 residues. CDR1 SGHRS and CDR2 YFSETQ come from the germline V gene. Trimming took 4 bases from V and 2 from J, leaving 7 bases between them. Sequenced material: peripheral blood. The chain carries TRBV5-1 and TRBJ2-6, with D unclear. The sequence was collected from a human donor in a cohort sampled during active COVID-19. For the CDR3, the DNA is TGCGCCAGCAGCGAGTTTGCTGGGGCCAACGTCCTGACTTTC. This codes for CASSEFAGANVLTF.